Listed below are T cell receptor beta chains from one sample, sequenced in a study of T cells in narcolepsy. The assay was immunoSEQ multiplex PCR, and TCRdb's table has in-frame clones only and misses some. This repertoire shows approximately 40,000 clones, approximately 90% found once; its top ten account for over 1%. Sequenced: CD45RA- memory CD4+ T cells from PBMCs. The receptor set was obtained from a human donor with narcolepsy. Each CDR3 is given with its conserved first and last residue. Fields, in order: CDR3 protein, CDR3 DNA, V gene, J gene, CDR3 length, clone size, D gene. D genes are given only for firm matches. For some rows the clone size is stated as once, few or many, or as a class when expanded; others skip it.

CDR3aa: CAWRPLGVQETQYF
CDR3nt: TGTGCCTGGAGACCCCTAGGGGTACAAGAGACCCAGTACTTC
v_gene: TRBV30
j_gene: TRBJ2-5
len: 14
abundance: .
d_gene: .

CDR3aa: CASEPERRQPQHF
CDR3nt: TGTGCCAGCGAACCGGAGAGGAGGCAGCCCCAGCATTTT
v_gene: TRBV28
j_gene: TRBJ1-5
len: 13
abundance: .
d_gene: .

CDR3aa: CASGWGEKRGNQPQHF
CDR3nt: TGTGCTAGTGGCTGGGGGGAGAAGCGGGGGAATCAGCCCCAGCATTTT
v_gene: TRBV12-5
j_gene: TRBJ1-5
len: 16
abundance: .
d_gene: .

CDR3aa: CAIREGFLEGEQYF
CDR3nt: TGTGCCATCAGGGAAGGGTTCTTGGAGGGAGAGCAGTACTTC
v_gene: TRBV10-3
j_gene: TRBJ2-7
len: 14
abundance: .
d_gene: .

CDR3aa: CAINRGDTEAFF
CDR3nt: TGTGCCATAAACAGGGGGGACACTGAAGCTTTCTTT
v_gene: TRBV28
j_gene: TRBJ1-1
len: 12
abundance: .
d_gene: TRBD1

CDR3aa: CASSQGGMNTEAFF
CDR3nt: TGTGCCAGCTCACAGGGGGGGATGAACACTGAAGCTTTCTTT
v_gene: TRBV18
j_gene: TRBJ1-1
len: 14
abundance: .
d_gene: .

CDR3aa: CASSLSSPETQYF
CDR3nt: TGTGCCAGCAGCTTATCTAGCCCGGAGACCCAGTACTTC
v_gene: TRBV11-3
j_gene: TRBJ2-5
len: 13
abundance: .
d_gene: .

CDR3aa: CASSFKAYRGDEQFF
CDR3nt: TGTGCCAGCAGCTTCAAGGCCTACCGGGGCGATGAGCAGTTCTTC
v_gene: TRBV5-4
j_gene: TRBJ2-1
len: 15
abundance: .
d_gene: .

CDR3aa: CASSDRRRGLSYEQYF
CDR3nt: TGTGCCAGCAGCGACCGGAGACGGGGCCTCTCCTACGAGCAGTACTTC
v_gene: TRBV11-2
j_gene: TRBJ2-7
len: 16
abundance: .
d_gene: .

CDR3aa: CASSQGENQPQHF
CDR3nt: TGTGCCAGCAGCCAAGGAGAGAATCAGCCCCAGCATTTT
v_gene: TRBV4-2
j_gene: TRBJ1-5
len: 13
abundance: .
d_gene: .

CDR3aa: CASSIAVHSGNTIYF
CDR3nt: TGTGCCAGTAGTATAGCGGTACACTCTGGAAACACCATATATTTT
v_gene: TRBV19
j_gene: TRBJ1-3
len: 15
abundance: .
d_gene: .

CDR3aa: CASSLVRLVGPARQETQYF
CDR3nt: TGTGCCAGCAGCTTAGTGCGGTTGGTAGGACCAGCGAGGCAAGAGACCCAGTACTTC
v_gene: TRBV11-3
j_gene: TRBJ2-5
len: 19
abundance: once
d_gene: .

CDR3aa: CASSLDGNEQFF
CDR3nt: TGTGCCAGCAGCTTAGATGGTAACGAGCAGTTCTTC
v_gene: TRBV11-3
j_gene: TRBJ2-1
len: 12
abundance: .
d_gene: .

CDR3aa: CASSFYRANEKLFF
CDR3nt: TGTGCCAGCAGCTTTTACAGGGCGAATGAAAAACTGTTTTTT
v_gene: TRBV7-9
j_gene: TRBJ1-4
len: 14
abundance: .
d_gene: .

CDR3aa: CASSPGQASTSSLHF
CDR3nt: TGCGCCAGCAGCCCCGGACAAGCCAGTACGTCCTCCCTCCACTTT
v_gene: TRBV5-1
j_gene: TRBJ1-6
len: 15
abundance: .
d_gene: .

CDR3aa: CASSHGTGADTQYF
CDR3nt: TGCGCCAGCAGCCACGGGACAGGGGCAGATACGCAGTATTTT
v_gene: TRBV4-3
j_gene: TRBJ2-3
len: 14
abundance: once
d_gene: TRBD1

CDR3aa: CASSSQGGTEAFF
CDR3nt: TGTGCCAGCAGCTCACAGGGGGGCACTGAAGCTTTCTTT
v_gene: TRBV7-9
j_gene: TRBJ1-1
len: 13
abundance: once
d_gene: TRBD1